The clone carrying this T cell receptor beta chain was recorded a few times. In the study's own analysis: Reference gene primer amplification yielded estimated nucleated cell counts. Some clones are missing from TCRdb's copy, which holds only in-frame ones; the method was immunoSEQ multiplex PCR. That table is the source of V, J and clone size, and D and trimming were worked out from the DNA. The top ten hold roughly 3.5% of the sample, which has roughly 80,000 clones, 80% to 85% seen once. The data are from a study of blood T cell repertoires in COVID-19. Study information: The analysed material was cDNA or gDNA that came from T cells, B-cell-depleted T cells, or PBMCs.

The clonotype comes from a man between 50 and 59 years old with acute or convalescent COVID-19. The sample consisted of peripheral blood.

CDR3 sequence (DNA): TGTGCCTGGAGTACCCATCTAGCGGGAGGCCCCTCTGCGAGGTACGAGCAGTACTTC. Translated: CAWSTHLAGGPSARYEQYF. This chain uses TRBV30 with TRBJ2-7, with 11 positions matching TRBD2. V shed 2 bases and J 4 bases; nucleotides not matched to a gene: 19. The CDR3 has 19 residues. CDR1 GTSNPN and CDR2 SVGIG come from the germline V gene (reference sequence).